A single T cell receptor (beta chain) is shown here with its context. Its antigen is currently unknown. Measured with immunoSEQ multiplex PCR; TCRdb has only the in-frame clones, and not every one. The sample consists of approximately 81,000 clones, more than 60% of them appearing once. These data belong to a study of radiotherapy plus CTLA-4 blockade in lung cancer. Background on the study: For approximately 19% of patients, objective responses occurred, and just over 30% had disease control. The study, taken as a whole, reports: Blood saw expansion of tumor-derived TCR clones after radiotherapy plus ipilimumab.

Patients with chemo-refractory metastatic non-small-cell lung cancer received focal radiation plus CTLA-4 blockade with ipilimumab. Germline V gives CDR1 MNHEY, CDR2 SMNVEV (reference sequence). The CDR3 has 14 residues. V lost 5 bases to trimming and J lost 4 bases; unmatched junction nucleotides: 8. The input for sequencing was peripheral blood, taken from a patient treated with radiotherapy plus ipilimumab. This clonotype originated in a human donor with non-small cell lung cancer who had a partial response to radiotherapy plus ipilimumab. Some clones in this sample may be carry-over from other donors' samples. The chain has TRBV27 and TRBJ2-7; 7 nucleotides align to TRBD1. In DNA form, the CDR3 reads TGTGCCAGCAGTAGACAGGGTAGAGGGTACGAGCAGTACTTC. It encodes CASSRQGRGYEQYF.